What follows are 26 T cell receptor beta chains derived from one specimen sequenced in a study of blood T cell repertoires in COVID-19. Sequencing used immunoSEQ multiplex PCR; TCRdb keeps in-frame clones, though not all of them. The data contain roughly 250,000 clones, 75% to 90% of them singletons. Sequenced input: PBMCs or T cells enriched from blood (not recorded which). Receptors were obtained from a woman aged 30 to 39 with acute COVID-19.

This clone came up a few times. The chain has TRBV5-1 and TRBJ2-2; 7 bases fit TRBD1. V dropped 4 bases and J dropped 5; count of bases not matched to a gene: 5. Germline CDR1 SGHRS, CDR2 YFSETQ. The CDR3 is 14 amino acids. The CDR3 loop is CASSGTVGTGELFF. As DNA, the CDR3 is TGCGCCAGCAGCGGGACAGTGGGAACCGGGGAGCTGTTTTTT.

V is TRBV28 and J is TRBJ2-7, with 9 nucleotides matching TRBD1. In germline, CDR1 is MDHEN, CDR2 SYDVKM. V lost 5 bases to trimming and J lost 2 bases; unmatched junction nucleotides: 25. The CDR3 contains 21 residues. The CDR3: CASSPHPRWTGAKFRTYEQYF. As DNA, the CDR3 is TGTGCCAGCAGTCCGCACCCACGATGGACAGGGGCTAAATTTCGGACCTACGAGCAGTACTTC. The full variable domain, rest sourced from reference TRBV28 and TRBJ2-7, is DVKVTQSSRYLVKRTGEKVFLECVQDMDHENMFWYRQDPGLGLRLIYFSYDVKMKEKGDIPEGYSVSREKKERFSLILESASTNQTSMYLCASSPHPRWTGAKFRTYEQYFGPGTRLTVT.

The chain recombines TRBV21-1 with TRBJ1-6; TRBD1, the table's D call, was not compared with the DNA. TRBV21-1 is shown as a pseudogene. The CDR3 contains 11 residues. The CDR3 DNA reads as TGTGCCAGCAGGGCAAATTCACCCCTCCACTTT. Its protein product is CASRANSPLHF.

This clone was counted a single time. The V gene is TRBV4-1, the J gene TRBJ2-4; D is perhaps TRBD2 (6 bases). The CDR3 has 15 residues. CDR1 and CDR2 from the germline V gene are MGHRA and YSYEKL. Trimming pared 1 base from V and 3 bases from J, leaving 10 bases between. The DNA of the CDR3 is TGCGCCAGCAGCCAAGTGTGGGGGGACAAAAACATTCAGTACTTC. Its translation: CASSQVWGDKNIQYF.

The V and J genes are TRBV6-4 and TRBJ1-1; 7 bases fit TRBD1. This CDR3 spans 11 amino acids. Germline loops: CDR1 MRHNA, CDR2 SNTAGT. Trimming took 6 bases from V and 12 from J; bases not matched to a gene: 7. The CDR3 DNA reads TGTGCCAGCAGGACGGGACAGAGGACTTTCTTT. It specifies CASRTGQRTFF.

CDR3 loop: CASSMNRGVTEAFF. The CDR3 DNA sequence: TGTGCCAGCAGTATGAACAGGGGGGTCACTGAAGCTTTCTTT. J is TRBJ1-1 and V is TRBV13; 8 positions match TRBD1. CDR1 and CDR2 (germline): PRHDT, FYEKMQ (reference sequence). The CDR3 is 14 amino acids. V shed 6 bases, J shed 4 bases, and the junction held 7 bases outside the gene matches. The full variable domain, its missing parts supplied by reference TRBV13 and TRBJ1-1, is AAGVIQSPRHLIKEKRETATLKCYPIPRHDTVYWYQQGPGQDPQFLISFYEKMQSDKGSIPDRFSAQQFSDYHSELNMSSLELGDSALYFCASSMNRGVTEAFFGQGTRLTVV.

This clone was recorded only once. The genes are TRBV3-1 (or the pseudogene TRBV3-2) and TRBJ1-1; D gene uncertain. In germline, CDR1 is LGHDT, CDR2 YNNKEL (reference sequence). Trimming pared 4 bases from V and 5 bases from J, leaving 8 bases between. The CDR3 contains 12 residues. DNA of the CDR3: TGTGCCAGCAGCCCTCGGGGTACTGAAGCTTTCTTT. This gives the protein CASSPRGTEAFF.

The chain is built from TRBV9 and TRBJ2-2; the D gene is possibly TRBD2 (6 bases). Trimming took 3 bases from V and 2 from J, leaving 20 bases between them. The CDR3 is 18 amino acids. CDR1 SGDLS and CDR2 YYNGEE come from the germline V gene. This CDR3 is CASSERRDSLFNTGELFF. The CDR3 nucleotides read TGTGCCAGCAGCGAGCGGCGGGACTCCTTATTTAACACCGGGGAGCTGTTTTTT.

The J gene is TRBJ1-5, the V gene TRBV5-5; the match to TRBD1 covers 7 bases. CDR1 is SGHKS and CDR2 is YYEKEE in the germline V gene (reference sequence). The CDR3 consists of 13 residues. The junction had 0 bases not matched to a gene; V was cut back by 1 base and J by 5 bases. DNA for the CDR3: TGTGCCAGCAGCTTGACAGGGGATCAGCCCCAGCATTTT. Protein: CASSLTGDQPQHF.

The gene calls are TRBV3-1 (or the pseudogene TRBV3-2) and TRBJ2-3; the match to TRBD1 covers 7 bases. V dropped 3 bases and J dropped 5; count of bases not matched to a gene: 14. The germline V gene encodes CDR1 LGHDT and CDR2 YNNKEL (reference sequence). This CDR3 is built from 17 residues. This CDR3 reads CASSQDPFRQGEDTQYF. The CDR3 DNA reads as TGTGCCAGCAGCCAGGACCCGTTTCGACAGGGAGAAGATACGCAGTATTTT.

The J gene is TRBJ1-1, the V gene TRBV11-2, with 9 positions matching TRBD1. The CDR3 length is 14 residues. CDR1 and CDR2 from the germline V gene are SGHAT and FQNNGV. The J segment lost 0 bases and the V segment lost 4 bases, leaving 0 bases of the junction unmatched. The DNA for the CDR3 is TGTGCCAGCAGCTGGGACAGGGTGAACACTGAAGCTTTCTTT. Encoded protein: CASSWDRVNTEAFF. The whole variable domain, filled in from reference TRBV11-2 and TRBJ1-1, reads EAGVAQSPRYKIIEKRQSVAFWCNPISGHATLYWYQQILGQGPKLLIQFQNNGVVDDSQLPKDRFSAERLKGVDSTLKIQPAKLEDSAVYLCASSWDRVNTEAFFGQGTRLTVV.

This chain uses TRBV5-6 with TRBJ1-6; 7 bases match TRBD1. The V gene end was trimmed by 4 bases and the J gene end by 4 bases; junction bases not matched to a gene: 5. Germline V gene lookup returns CDR1 SGHDT and CDR2 YYEEEE. The CDR3 sequence is 15 residues long. CDR3 amino acids: CASSRDSFYNSPLHF. The CDR3, as DNA: TGTGCCAGCAGCCGGGACAGCTTTTATAATTCACCCCTCCACTTT.

The rearrangement links TRBV2 to TRBJ2-7, with D perhaps TRBD2 (5 bases). CDR1 and CDR2 (germline): SNHLY, FYNNEI. The CDR3 totals 12 residues. The V end lost 5 bases, the J end lost 0 bases, and 5 bases lay between the germline ends. CDR3 sequence (DNA): TGTGCCAGCAGTAGCGGCTCCTACGAGCAGTACTTC. It is translated as CASSSGSYEQYF.

Here the CDR3 DNA reads TGTGCCAGCAGCCGGACGACAGGGCCCACTGAAGCTTTCTTT. Amino acid sequence: CASSRTTGPTEAFF. The V gene is TRBV7-9, the J gene TRBJ1-1, with TRBD1 matching over 7 bases. V shed 5 bases, J shed 4 bases, and the junction held 7 bases outside the gene matches. CDR1 is SEHNR and CDR2 is FQNEAQ in the germline V gene (reference sequence). There are 14 residues in the CDR3.

The J gene is TRBJ2-3, the V gene TRBV28; the D gene is possibly TRBD1 (6 bases). The germline V and J ends were trimmed by 5 bases and 0 bases, with 15 bases remaining between them. Germline-derived CDR1 and CDR2 are MDHEN and SYDVKM. The CDR3 covers 16 residues. CDR3 sequence reads: CASSPHRAPSTDTQYF. CDR3 bases: TGTGCCAGCAGTCCTCACAGGGCCCCTAGCACAGATACGCAGTATTTT. The whole variable domain, remainder taken from reference TRBV28 and TRBJ2-3, is DVKVTQSSRYLVKRTGEKVFLECVQDMDHENMFWYRQDPGLGLRLIYFSYDVKMKEKGDIPEGYSVSREKKERFSLILESASTNQTSMYLCASSPHRAPSTDTQYFGPGTRLTVL.

This chain links TRBV7-8 with TRBJ2-7; 8 bases line up with TRBD2. The CDR3 has 15 amino acids. From germline, CDR1 is SGHVS and CDR2 FQNEAQ. With V trimmed by 8 bases and J by 5 bases, 14 bases remained unmatched. Here the CDR3 reads CASRSGTGVGNEQYF. CDR3 coding DNA: TGTGCCAGCCGTAGCGGGACGGGGGTAGGGAACGAGCAGTACTTC.

The chain joins TRBV28 to TRBJ1-3; D remains ambiguous. V lost 7 bases and J 0 bases, leaving 16 bases between the germline ends. Germline CDR1 is MDHEN and CDR2 is SYDVKM. The CDR3 length is 16 residues. The CDR3 DNA is TGTGCCAGCACCCGTCTTGGGCTTATCTCTGGAAACACCATATATTTT. Its protein product is CASTRLGLISGNTIYF. Combining the CDR3 with reference TRBV28 and TRBJ1-3 gives the whole variable domain DVKVTQSSRYLVKRTGEKVFLECVQDMDHENMFWYRQDPGLGLRLIYFSYDVKMKEKGDIPEGYSVSREKKERFSLILESASTNQTSMYLCASTRLGLISGNTIYFGEGSWLTVV.

The J gene is TRBJ1-2, the V gene TRBV18; TRBD1 might be the D (6 bases). Germline V gives CDR1 KGHSH, CDR2 LQKENI. The CDR3 consists of 18 residues. Trimming took 1 base from V and 4 from J, leaving 22 bases between them. The CDR3 protein is CASSPQVDRLTRSYGYTF. The CDR3 DNA follows: TGTGCCAGCTCACCACAGGTCGACAGGTTGACGCGGAGCTATGGCTACACCTTC.

This clone was picked up a small number of times. The chain has TRBV7-3 and TRBJ1-3; D unclear. Deletions cut 2 bases from V and 4 bases from J, with 18 bases between. Looked up from germline, CDR1 is SGHTA and CDR2 is FQGTGA. There are 17 residues in the CDR3. In DNA form, the CDR3 reads TGTGCCAGCAGCTTAGTACTTAAAAAAGAGACAGGAAACACCATATATTTT. Its protein is CASSLVLKKETGNTIYF.

The chain is built from TRBV29-1 and TRBJ1-1, with D perhaps matching TRBD1 (6 bases). Trimming removed 7 bases from V and 3 bases from J, with 18 bases in between. Germline lookup yields CDR1 SQVTM and CDR2 ANQGSEA. This CDR3 is 14 amino acids long. The CDR3 bases are TGCAGCGCTGCGGCAGGGGCTGAGGACACTGAAGCTTTCTTT. Protein sequence: CSAAAGAEDTEAFF.

This clone was observed a single time. The chain combines TRBV18 with TRBJ2-7; 9 bases are a match to TRBD1. The CDR3 runs to 15 residues. CDR1 and CDR2 (germline): KGHSH, LQKENI. V shed 8 bases, J shed 4 bases, and the junction held 12 bases outside the gene matches. The CDR3: CASAKTGQGGYEQYF. In DNA form, the CDR3 reads TGTGCCAGCGCGAAAACGGGACAGGGAGGTTACGAGCAGTACTTC. The variable domain in full, completed from reference TRBV18 and TRBJ2-7, reads NAGVMQNPRHLVRRRGQEARLRCSPMKGHSHVYWYRQLPEEGLKFMVYLQKENIIDESGMPKERFSAEFPKEGPSILRIQQVVRGDSAAYFCASAKTGQGGYEQYFGPGTRLTVT.

This chain uses TRBV4-1 with TRBJ2-1, with TRBD1 matching 9 bases. Trimming at V came to 3 bases and at J to 8 bases, leaving 8 bases not matched to a gene. The V gene's germline CDR1 is MGHRA and CDR2 YSYEKL. The CDR3 consists of 15 residues. CDR3 sequence (DNA): TGCGCCAGCAGCCACCGGGACAGGGATATGGATGAGCAGTTCTTC. Its translation is CASSHRDRDMDEQFF.

The chain combines TRBV2 with TRBJ1-1; D ambiguous. Trimming stripped 3 bases from V and 2 bases from J, with 10 bases between. Germline assignment: CDR1 SNHLY and CDR2 FYNNEI. The CDR3 covers 14 residues. The CDR3 loop reads CASSDQAGNTEAFF. In nucleotides, the CDR3 is TGTGCCAGCAGTGACCAGGCCGGAAACACTGAAGCTTTCTTT.

J is TRBJ2-5 and V is TRBV18; the D is unclear. The CDR3 sequence is 13 residues long. The V end lost 1 base, the J end lost 2 bases, and 5 bases lay between the germline ends. Germline values: CDR1 KGHSH, CDR2 LQKENI. The CDR3 DNA sequence: TGTGCCAGCTCACCACGAGAGCAAGAGACCCAGTACTTC. The encoded protein is CASSPREQETQYF.

The rearrangement joins TRBV29-1 to TRBJ2-2; 11 bases agree with TRBD1. The J segment lost 6 bases and the V segment lost 0 bases, leaving 21 bases of the junction unmatched. CDR1 and CDR2 from the germline V gene are SQVTM and ANQGSEA. The CDR3 spans 21 residues. CDR3 sequence (DNA): TGCAGCGTTGAAGATGGGACCGGACAGGGGGCTCAGCGGGAGGTGTCCGGGGAGCTGTTTTTT. Encoded protein: CSVEDGTGQGAQREVSGELFF.

This chain connects TRBV9 to TRBJ2-3, with a possible D match to TRBD1 (5 bases). Deletions cut 4 bases from V and 4 bases from J, with 19 bases between. Germline V gene lookup returns CDR1 SGDLS and CDR2 YYNGEE. The CDR3 contains 16 residues. CDR3 nucleotide sequence: TGTGCCAGCAGCCCCCCTACAGGTATGGGCTCAGATACGCAGTATTTT. Protein product: CASSPPTGMGSDTQYF.